These 30 T cell receptor beta chains originate from one sample sequenced in a study of blood T cell repertoires in COVID-19. Assay: immunoSEQ multiplex PCR; the TCRdb copy retains only in-frame clones and omits some. This table has about 200,000 clones, 86% appearing once. The material sequenced was PBMCs or T cells enriched from blood (not recorded which). The receptors stem from a man aged 40-50 years with acute COVID-19.

In this sample, this clone turned up a few times. This chain connects TRBV11-2 to TRBJ2-1; 11 nucleotides agree with TRBD2. Germline V gives CDR1 SGHAT, CDR2 FQNNGV. This CDR3 has 16 amino acids. J was trimmed by 0 bases and V by 5 bases; bases with no gene match: 3. The CDR3 loop reads CASSHLAGGSYNEQFF. CDR3 nucleotides: TGTGCCAGCAGCCACCTAGCGGGAGGCTCCTACAATGAGCAGTTCTTC.

The chain is built from TRBV7-2 and TRBJ2-7; 8 nucleotides align to TRBD2. The CDR3 is made up of 14 amino acids. J was trimmed by 3 bases and V by 4 bases; bases with no gene match: 5. Looked up from germline, CDR1 is SGHTA and CDR2 is FQGNSA. For the CDR3, the DNA is TGTGCCAGCAGCTCTTCCCGGGGGGGCTACGAGCAGTACTTC. Amino acids: CASSSSRGGYEQYF. The full variable domain, in which reference TRBV7-2 and TRBJ2-7 provide the parts outside the CDR3, is GAGVSQSPSNKVTEKGKDVELRCDPISGHTALYWYRQSLGQGLEFLIYFQGNSAPDKSGLPSDRFSAERTGGSVSTLTIQRTQQEDSAVYLCASSSSRGGYEQYFGPGTRLTVT.

This clone was seen once. V is TRBV7-9 and J is TRBJ1-3; tentatively, D is TRBD1 (5 bases). CDR1 SEHNR and CDR2 FQNEAQ come from the germline V gene (reference sequence). The CDR3 contains 14 residues. V lost 3 bases and J 4 bases, leaving 10 bases between the germline ends. The CDR3, as DNA: TGTGCCAGCAGCTTCTGGGGGGAAGGAAACACCATATATTTT. Protein: CASSFWGEGNTIYF.

The V call is TRBV4-2, the J call TRBJ1-5; 7 bases agree with TRBD1. This CDR3 is built from 15 residues. The germline V gene has CDR1 LGHNA and CDR2 YNFKEQ. J lost 4 bases, V lost 3 bases, and 6 bases had no gene match. CDR3 sequence reads: CASSQGTDVNQPQHF. The CDR3, as DNA: TGTGCCAGCAGCCAGGGGACAGATGTAAATCAGCCCCAGCATTTT.

The chain uses TRBV4-2 and TRBJ2-2; possible D gene TRBD2, 5 bases. Germline CDR1 is LGHNA and CDR2 is YNFKEQ. V dropped 3 bases and J dropped 5 bases, with 16 bases sitting between them. This CDR3 is 16 amino acids long. The CDR3 spells CASSHPGLVQTGELFF. The CDR3 coding sequence is TGTGCCAGCAGCCACCCTGGACTCGTTCAGACCGGGGAGCTGTTTTTT.

This chain links TRBV10-3 with TRBJ2-3; 9 bases agree with TRBD1. The CDR3 is made up of 14 amino acids. CDR1 is ENHRY and CDR2 is SYGVKD in the germline V gene. V was pared by 5 bases and J by 6 bases, with 6 bases of the junction left unmatched. CDR3: CAISTSTGGDTQYF. As DNA, the CDR3 is TGTGCCATCAGTACCTCGACAGGGGGTGATACGCAGTATTTT.

V is TRBV14 and J is TRBJ2-3; D is unclear. Germline loops: CDR1 SGHDN, CDR2 FVKESK. V was trimmed by 4 bases and J by 6 bases, leaving 20 bases between them. The CDR3 is 16 residues long. CDR3 in DNA: TGTGCCAGCAGCCCGCCAGGCTTTAAAGTGTCGGATACGCAGTATTTT. It yields the protein CASSPPGFKVSDTQYF.

This clone occurred many times. This chain links TRBV9 with TRBJ2-7; TRBD1 agrees at 7 bases. Trimming cost V 3 bases and J 7 bases; bases outside gene matches: 10. CDR3 length: 14 amino acids. Germline V gives CDR1 SGDLS, CDR2 YYNGEE. In DNA, the CDR3 is TGTGCCAGCAGCGCCGGACAGGCTTCCCGAGAGCAGTACTTC. It translates to CASSAGQASREQYF.

The chain recombines TRBV7-9 with TRBJ2-5, with 9 bases aligning to TRBD2. There are 16 residues in the CDR3. V shed 7 bases, J shed 0 bases, and the junction held 9 bases outside the gene matches. The germline gives CDR1 SEHNR, CDR2 FQNEAQ (reference sequence). The DNA of the CDR3 is TGTGCCAGCACTTCCCTTGGCGGGAGGGACCAAGAGACCCAGTACTTC. Its protein is CASTSLGGRDQETQYF.

This clone appeared a few times. This sequence joins TRBV5-1 and TRBJ2-7, with TRBD2 as a possible D gene (6 bases). The germline V and J ends were trimmed by 0 bases and 4 bases, with 8 bases remaining between them. The CDR3 loop spans 13 amino acids. Germline CDR1 SGHRS, CDR2 YFSETQ. Here the CDR3 reads CASSLEGRYEQYF. The CDR3 DNA reads TGCGCCAGCAGCTTGGAAGGGAGGTACGAGCAGTACTTC. The entire variable domain, with the rest obtained from reference TRBV5-1 and TRBJ2-7, is as follows: KAGVTQTPRYLIKTRGQQVTLSCSPISGHRSVSWYQQTPGQGLQFLFEYFSETQRNKGNFPGRFSGRQFSNSRSEMNVSTLELGDSALYLCASSLEGRYEQYFGPGTRLTVT.

The CDR3 DNA reads TGTGCCAGCTCACCACAACAGGGATCGGGACAGCCCCAGCATTTT. Translated, it gives CASSPQQGSGQPQHF. The chain is built from TRBV18 and TRBJ1-5, with D tentatively TRBD1 (6 bases). The V gene's germline CDR1 is KGHSH and CDR2 LQKENI. Trimming took 1 base from V and 7 from J, leaving 14 bases between them. CDR3 length: 15 amino acids.

The gene calls are TRBV25-1 and TRBJ2-3; D gene uncertain. V shed 7 bases and J shed 6 bases, with 8 bases lying between them. In germline, CDR1 is MGHDK, CDR2 SYGVNS. The CDR3 contains 11 residues. The CDR3 sequence is CASTHGDTQYF. The DNA for the CDR3 is TGTGCCAGCACTCACGGGGATACGCAGTATTTT.

The CDR3 protein is CASTPREGGDNSPLHF. The CDR3 bases are TGTGCCAGCACCCCAAGGGAGGGGGGAGATAATTCACCCCTCCACTTT. This chain uses TRBV9 with TRBJ1-6; D perhaps matches TRBD1 (6 bases). CDR3 length: 16 amino acids. Germline CDR1 SGDLS, CDR2 YYNGEE. V gave up 6 bases and J gave up 5 bases, with 18 bases separating them. The full variable domain, with the rest looked up from reference TRBV9 and TRBJ1-6, is DSGVTQTPKHLITATGQRVTLRCSPRSGDLSVYWYQQSLDQGLQFLIQYYNGEERAKGNILERFSAQQFPDLHSELNLSSLELGDSALYFCASTPREGGDNSPLHFGNGTRLTVT.

The chain links TRBV28 to TRBJ2-3, with D perhaps TRBD2 (5 bases). The CDR3 length is 13 residues. Germline CDR1 reads MDHEN; CDR2 reads SYDVKM. Trimming removed 6 bases at V and 6 bases at J, with 13 bases between. The chain's CDR3 is CASRKGRTDTQYF. The CDR3 coding sequence is TGTGCCAGCAGGAAAGGGAGAACGGATACGCAGTATTTT.

The chain employs TRBV11-2 and TRBJ2-1, with D maybe TRBD2 (6 bases). Germline assignment: CDR1 SGHAT and CDR2 FQNNGV. The CDR3 length is 18 residues. V lost 2 bases to trimming and J lost 7 bases, with 24 bases between them. CDR3: CASSLTPLLGREGNEQFF. The DNA for the CDR3 is TGTGCCAGCAGCTTAACCCCCCTCCTCGGGAGAGAGGGGAATGAGCAGTTCTTC.

The chain is built from TRBV18 and TRBJ1-3; a weak D match, TRBD1 (5 bases). CDR1 is KGHSH, CDR2 LQKENI, per germline. Deletions cut 4 bases from V and 0 bases from J, with 16 bases between. This CDR3 contains 17 residues. The CDR3 DNA sequence: TGTGCCAGCTCACTGTTTTCGGGGGTCGGCTCTGGAAACACCATATATTTT. Amino acid sequence: CASSLFSGVGSGNTIYF. The full variable domain, completed using reference TRBV18 and TRBJ1-3, is NAGVMQNPRHLVRRRGQEARLRCSPMKGHSHVYWYRQLPEEGLKFMVYLQKENIIDESGMPKERFSAEFPKEGPSILRIQQVVRGDSAAYFCASSLFSGVGSGNTIYFGEGSWLTVV.

This clone was detected only once. This chain uses TRBV5-1 with TRBJ2-7; 10 positions match TRBD1. This CDR3 region has 15 residues. The germline V gene has CDR1 SGHRS and CDR2 YFSETQ. The trim removed 4 bases at V and 5 bases at J, leaving 9 bases unmatched. This CDR3 is CASSPTGTGDHEQYF. The DNA for the CDR3 is TGCGCCAGCAGCCCCACGGGGACAGGGGACCACGAGCAGTACTTC. Full variable domain (outside the CDR3, taken from reference TRBV5-1 and TRBJ2-7): KAGVTQTPRYLIKTRGQQVTLSCSPISGHRSVSWYQQTPGQGLQFLFEYFSETQRNKGNFPGRFSGRQFSNSRSEMNVSTLELGDSALYLCASSPTGTGDHEQYFGPGTRLTVT.

The rearrangement joins TRBV4-2 to TRBJ1-4, with D uncertain. The CDR3 is made up of 13 amino acids. Trimming stripped 5 bases from V and 8 bases from J, with 12 bases between. Germline V lookup: CDR1 LGHNA, CDR2 YNFKEQ. Written as DNA, the CDR3 is TGTGCCAGCAGCGACGGCAGCGGCGAAAAACTGTTTTTT. This gives the protein CASSDGSGEKLFF.

The chain has TRBV10-3 and TRBJ2-2; 10 bases match TRBD2. The J segment lost 4 bases and the V segment lost 5 bases, leaving 4 bases of the junction unmatched. The CDR3 spans 15 residues. Germline CDR1 ENHRY, CDR2 SYGVKD. The CDR3 nucleotides read TGTGCCATCAGTAAGGGACTAGCGAGCACCGGGGAGCTGTTTTTT. Translation gives CAISKGLASTGELFF.

The V gene is TRBV15, the J gene TRBJ2-5, with D hard to call. CDR1 and CDR2 (germline): LNHNV, YYDKDF (reference sequence). With 0 bases removed from V and 7 bases from J, the gap between germline ends came to 6 bases. The CDR3 runs to 12 residues. In DNA form, the CDR3 reads TGTGCCACCAGCAGAGAAAGCGTGACCCAGTACTTC. Its translation is CATSRESVTQYF.

This chain links TRBV4-2 with TRBJ1-2, with no clear D. Germline V gene data show CDR1 as LGHNA and CDR2 as YNFKEQ. Deletions cut 0 bases from V and 4 bases from J, with 12 bases between. The CDR3 runs to 15 residues. CDR3 amino acids: CASSQDEQLGYGYTF. The CDR3 DNA follows: TGTGCCAGCAGCCAAGATGAACAGTTGGGCTATGGCTACACCTTC.

The V and J genes are TRBV12-3 or TRBV12-4 and TRBJ1-5; 7 bases match TRBD1. V lost 6 bases, J lost 6 bases, and 5 bases stayed unmatched. The CDR3 runs 13 residues. The CDR3 sequence is CASRTGWVQPQHF. For the CDR3, the DNA is TGTGCCAGCAGGACAGGGTGGGTTCAGCCCCAGCATTTT.

This clone was observed a few times. Written as DNA, the CDR3 is TGTGCCAGCAGCTTAGGAGGGCCAAACACCATATATTTT. Its translation is CASSLGGPNTIYF. The chain couples TRBV7-9 to TRBJ1-3; D gene unclear. The length of the CDR3 is 13 residues. Per germline, CDR1 SEHNR and CDR2 FQNEAQ (reference sequence). V dropped 1 base and J dropped 6 bases, with 7 bases sitting between them.

This chain connects TRBV11-2 to TRBJ1-2; D not resolved. Germline assignment: CDR1 SGHAT and CDR2 FQNNGV. The CDR3 extends over 13 amino acids. Trimming left V 6 bases short and J 2 bases short, with 10 bases between. This CDR3 is CASSPIRNYGYTF. CDR3 coding DNA: TGTGCCAGCAGTCCCATCAGGAACTATGGCTACACCTTC.

In its sample, this clone was seen once. The chain is built from TRBV6-1 and TRBJ1-5; tentatively, D is TRBD1 (5 bases). With 2 bases removed from V and 2 bases from J, the gap between germline ends came to 13 bases. This CDR3 contains 16 residues. The germline gives CDR1 MNHNS, CDR2 SASEGT. CDR3: CASSEIAGYGNQPQHF. The DNA of the CDR3 is TGTGCCAGCAGTGAAATTGCAGGGTATGGCAATCAGCCCCAGCATTTT.

This clone came up a few times. The rearrangement joins TRBV28 to TRBJ1-2; D may be TRBD1 (5 bases). The germline gives CDR1 MDHEN, CDR2 SYDVKM. The CDR3 covers 14 residues. V lost 2 bases and J lost 3, with 10 bases in between. The CDR3 region has the DNA TGTGCCAGCAGTTTAGGCCGGGGGGACTATGGCTACACCTTC. Its translation: CASSLGRGDYGYTF.

The genes are TRBV28 and TRBJ2-3, with 8 bases matching TRBD1. The CDR3 loop spans 14 amino acids. Germline trimming cut 7 bases from V and 1 base from J; bases unmatched to any gene: 4. Germline V gene lookup returns CDR1 MDHEN and CDR2 SYDVKM. The CDR3 is CASMPTGGTDTQYF. Written as DNA, the CDR3 is TGTGCCAGCATGCCGACAGGGGGCACAGATACGCAGTATTTT.

This chain uses TRBV13 with TRBJ1-1; 7 bases fit TRBD1. Germline lookup yields CDR1 PRHDT and CDR2 FYEKMQ (reference sequence). The trim removed 5 bases at V and 3 bases at J, leaving 12 bases unmatched. The CDR3 has 16 residues. CDR3 residues: CASSPLPTGADTEAFF. Here the CDR3 DNA reads TGTGCCAGCAGCCCGCTCCCTACAGGGGCGGACACTGAAGCTTTCTTT.

The chain links TRBV7-2 to TRBJ1-3; D unclear. The CDR3 length is 14 residues. Germline V gene data show CDR1 as SGHTA and CDR2 as FQGNSA. The V end was cut by 4 bases, the J end by 3 bases, with 10 bases between. CDR3 sequence reads: CASSSIRLGNTIYF. The CDR3 nucleotides are TGTGCCAGCAGCTCAATCCGACTTGGAAACACCATATATTTT.

This clone was found once. V is TRBV25-1 and J is TRBJ1-1; 8 bases line up with TRBD1. V trimming: 6 bases; J trimming: 3 bases; junction bases outside the gene matches: 12. The CDR3 has 16 amino acids. The germline V gene encodes CDR1 MGHDK and CDR2 SYGVNS. CDR3 nucleotides: TGTGCCAGCAGCCAGGGGTTGACAGGGGAGGACACTGAAGCTTTCTTT. Translation gives CASSQGLTGEDTEAFF.